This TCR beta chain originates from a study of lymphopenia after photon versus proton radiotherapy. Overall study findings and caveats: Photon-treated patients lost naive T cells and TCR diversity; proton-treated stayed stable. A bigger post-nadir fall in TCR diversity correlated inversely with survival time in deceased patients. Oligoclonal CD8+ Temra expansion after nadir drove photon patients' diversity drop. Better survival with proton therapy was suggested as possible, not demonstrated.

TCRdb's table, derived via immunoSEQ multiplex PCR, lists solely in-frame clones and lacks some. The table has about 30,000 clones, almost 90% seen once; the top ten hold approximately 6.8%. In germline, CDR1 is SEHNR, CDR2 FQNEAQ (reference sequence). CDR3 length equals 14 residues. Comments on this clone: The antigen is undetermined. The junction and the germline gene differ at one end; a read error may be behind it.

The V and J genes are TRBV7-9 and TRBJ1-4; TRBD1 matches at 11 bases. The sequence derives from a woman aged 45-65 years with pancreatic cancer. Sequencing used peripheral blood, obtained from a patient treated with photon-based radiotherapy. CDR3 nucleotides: TGTGCCAGCATCGGACAGGGGGCTAAGGAAAAACTGTTTTTT. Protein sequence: CASIGQGAKEKLFF. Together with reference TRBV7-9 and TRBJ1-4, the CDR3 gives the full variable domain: DTGVSQNPRHKITKRGQNVTFRCDPISEHNRLYWYRQTLGQGPEFLTYFQNEAQLEKSRLLSDRFSAERPKGSFSTLEIQRTEQGDSAMYLCASIGQGAKEKLFFGSGTQLSVL.